The entry below describes one T cell receptor (beta chain). The sample is drawn from a study of blood T cell repertoires in COVID-19. The repertoire was sequenced with immunoSEQ multiplex PCR; TCRdb's copy has only in-frame clones and lacks some. This sample carries about 250,000 clones, approximately 85% of them seen once, and the ten largest clones take 4.7%. V shed 4 bases and J 11 bases; nucleotides not matched to a gene: 7. The CDR3 is 12 residues long. Germline CDR1 reads MNHEY; CDR2 reads SVGAGI. The V call is TRBV6-5, the J call TRBJ1-1, with 7 positions matching TRBD1. What was sequenced was peripheral blood. This TCR derives from a woman in her 70s with acute or convalescent COVID-19. The CDR3 DNA sequence: TGTGCCAGCAGTTCCAGGACAGGCTCGGCTTTCTTT. Amino acid sequence: CASSSRTGSAFF.